This T cell receptor (beta chain) was recovered during a study of blood T cell repertoires in COVID-19. Study-level information: The United States, Italy and Spain were the sources of the acute and convalescent COVID-19 samples. Nucleic acid was either cDNA or gDNA, and it came from T cells, B-cell-depleted T cells, or PBMCs.

The authors' processing: Estimated nucleated cell counts came from reference gene primer amplification. Generated by immunoSEQ multiplex PCR, the TCRdb table keeps only in-frame clones and is missing some. That table furnishes V, J and clone size, whereas the DNA furnished D and trimming. The sample has 200,000 to 250,000 clones, about 84% seen once; the top ten hold 9.5% to 15%. Per germline, CDR1 SEHNR and CDR2 FQNEAQ (reference sequence). The V end lost 4 bases, the J end lost 9 bases, and 16 bases lay between the germline ends. The CDR3 runs to 14 residues. The TCR sequence derives from a human donor in a cohort sampled during active COVID-19. The source material was peripheral blood. This sequence joins TRBV7-9 and TRBJ2-1, with a tentative D call TRBD2 (5 bases). CDR3 in amino acids: CASSSLDGESEQFF. The CDR3 nucleotides are TGTGCCAGCAGCTCCCTCGACGGGGAAAGTGAGCAGTTCTTC.